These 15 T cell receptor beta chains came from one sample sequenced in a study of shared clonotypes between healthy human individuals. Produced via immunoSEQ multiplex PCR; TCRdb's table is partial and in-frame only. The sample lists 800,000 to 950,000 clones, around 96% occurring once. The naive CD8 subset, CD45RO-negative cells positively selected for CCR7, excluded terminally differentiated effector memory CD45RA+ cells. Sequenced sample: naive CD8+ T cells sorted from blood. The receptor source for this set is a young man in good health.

The DNA for the CDR3 is TGCGCCAGCAGCTTGGCCGGGGACGGCTCTGGAAACACCATATATTTT. Its translation: CASSLAGDGSGNTIYF. The chain employs TRBV5-1 and TRBJ1-3; D might be TRBD1 (5 bases). Looked up from germline, CDR1 is SGHRS and CDR2 is YFSETQ. The CDR3 runs to 16 residues. V dropped 0 bases and J dropped 0 bases, with 10 bases sitting between them. The complete variable domain, with remaining parts taken from reference TRBV5-1 and TRBJ1-3, reads KAGVTQTPRYLIKTRGQQVTLSCSPISGHRSVSWYQQTPGQGLQFLFEYFSETQRNKGNFPGRFSGRQFSNSRSEMNVSTLELGDSALYLCASSLAGDGSGNTIYFGEGSWLTVV.

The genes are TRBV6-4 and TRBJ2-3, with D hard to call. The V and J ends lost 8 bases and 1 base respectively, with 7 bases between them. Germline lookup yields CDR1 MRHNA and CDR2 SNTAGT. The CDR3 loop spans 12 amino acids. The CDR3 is CASRMRTDTQYF. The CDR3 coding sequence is TGTGCCAGCCGCATGCGCACAGATACGCAGTATTTT.

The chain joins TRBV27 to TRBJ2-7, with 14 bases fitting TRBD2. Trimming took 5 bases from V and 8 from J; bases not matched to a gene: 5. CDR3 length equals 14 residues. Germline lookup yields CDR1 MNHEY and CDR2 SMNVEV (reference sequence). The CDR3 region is CASSPGLAGVQQYF. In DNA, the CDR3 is TGTGCCAGCAGTCCGGGACTAGCGGGAGTCCAGCAGTACTTC.

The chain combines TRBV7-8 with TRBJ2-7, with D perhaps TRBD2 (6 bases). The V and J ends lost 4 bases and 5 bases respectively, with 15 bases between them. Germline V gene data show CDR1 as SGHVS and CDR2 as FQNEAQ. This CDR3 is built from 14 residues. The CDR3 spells CASSSPGRTNEQYF. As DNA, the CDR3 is TGTGCCAGCAGCTCCCCAGGGCGGACTAACGAGCAGTACTTC.

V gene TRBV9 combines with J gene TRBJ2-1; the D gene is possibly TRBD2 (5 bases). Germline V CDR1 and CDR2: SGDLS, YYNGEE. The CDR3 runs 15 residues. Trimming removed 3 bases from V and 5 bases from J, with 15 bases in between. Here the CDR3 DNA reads TGTGCCAGCAGCGCCAACGTGGACTGGAACAATGAGCAGTTCTTC. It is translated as CASSANVDWNNEQFF.

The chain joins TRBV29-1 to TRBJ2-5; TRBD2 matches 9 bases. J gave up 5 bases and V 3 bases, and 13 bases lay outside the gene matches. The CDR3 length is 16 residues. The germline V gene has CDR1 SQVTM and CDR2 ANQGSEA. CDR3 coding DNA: TGCAGCGTTGACCGGCTAGCGGGGACCTTCGGGGAGACCCAGTACTTC. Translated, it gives CSVDRLAGTFGETQYF.

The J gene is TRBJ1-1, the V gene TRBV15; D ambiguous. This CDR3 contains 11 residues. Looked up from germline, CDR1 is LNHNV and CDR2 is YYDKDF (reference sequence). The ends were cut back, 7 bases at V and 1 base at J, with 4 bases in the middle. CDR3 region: CATKGNTEAFF. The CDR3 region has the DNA TGTGCCACCAAGGGGAACACTGAAGCTTTCTTT.

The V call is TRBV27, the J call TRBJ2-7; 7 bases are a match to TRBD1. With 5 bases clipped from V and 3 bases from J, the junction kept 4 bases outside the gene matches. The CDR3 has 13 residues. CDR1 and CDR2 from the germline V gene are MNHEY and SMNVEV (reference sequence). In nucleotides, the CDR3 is TGTGCCAGCAGTCAACCAGGGGGCTACGAGCAGTACTTC. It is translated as CASSQPGGYEQYF.

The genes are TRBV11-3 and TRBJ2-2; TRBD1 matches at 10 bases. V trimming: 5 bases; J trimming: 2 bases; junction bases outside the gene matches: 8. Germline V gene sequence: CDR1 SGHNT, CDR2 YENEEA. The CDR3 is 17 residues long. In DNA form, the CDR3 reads TGTGCCAGCAGCCTAAGGGACAGGGGAGGTAACACCGGGGAGCTGTTTTTT. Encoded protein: CASSLRDRGGNTGELFF.

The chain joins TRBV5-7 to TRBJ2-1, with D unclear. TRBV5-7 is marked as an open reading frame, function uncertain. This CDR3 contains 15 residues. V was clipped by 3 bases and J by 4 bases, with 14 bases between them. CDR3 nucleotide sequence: TGTGCCAGCAGCTCCGTTAGAAGCGTATACAATGAGCAGTTCTTC. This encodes CASSSVRSVYNEQFF.

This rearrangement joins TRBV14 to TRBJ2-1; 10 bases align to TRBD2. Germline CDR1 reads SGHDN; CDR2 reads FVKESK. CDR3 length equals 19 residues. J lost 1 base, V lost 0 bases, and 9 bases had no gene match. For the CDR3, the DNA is TGTGCCAGCAGCCAAGAAGCGGGAGGGCTTGGGGCGTCCTACAATGAGCAGTTCTTC. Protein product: CASSQEAGGLGASYNEQFF.

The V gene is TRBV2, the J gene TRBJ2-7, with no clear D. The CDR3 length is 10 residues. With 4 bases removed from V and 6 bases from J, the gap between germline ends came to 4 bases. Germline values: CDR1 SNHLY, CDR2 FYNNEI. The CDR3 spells CASSGLEQYF. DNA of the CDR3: TGTGCCAGCAGTGGACTCGAGCAGTACTTC. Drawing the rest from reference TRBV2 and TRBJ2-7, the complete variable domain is EPEVTQTPSHQVTQMGQEVILRCVPISNHLYFYWYRQILGQKVEFLVSFYNNEISEKSEIFDDQFSVERPDGSNFTLKIRSTKLEDSAMYFCASSGLEQYFGPGTRLTVT.

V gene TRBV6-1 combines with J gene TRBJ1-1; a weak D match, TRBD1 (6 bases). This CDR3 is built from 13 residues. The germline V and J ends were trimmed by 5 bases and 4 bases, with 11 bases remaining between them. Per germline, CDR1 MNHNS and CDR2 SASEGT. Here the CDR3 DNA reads TGTGCCAGCAGTACAGGGTTGGGCACTGAAGCTTTCTTT. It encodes CASSTGLGTEAFF.

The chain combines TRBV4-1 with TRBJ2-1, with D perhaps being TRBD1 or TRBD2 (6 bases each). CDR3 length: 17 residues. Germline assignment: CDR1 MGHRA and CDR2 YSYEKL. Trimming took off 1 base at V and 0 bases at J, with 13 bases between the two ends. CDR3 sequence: CASSQVGGPSSYNEQFF. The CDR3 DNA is TGCGCCAGCAGCCAAGTTGGGGGGCCGAGCTCCTACAATGAGCAGTTCTTC.

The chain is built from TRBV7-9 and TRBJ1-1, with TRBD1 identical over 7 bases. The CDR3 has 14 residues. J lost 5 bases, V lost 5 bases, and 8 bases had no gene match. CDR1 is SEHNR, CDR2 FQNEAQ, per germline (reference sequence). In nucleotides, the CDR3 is TGTGCCAGCAGCCACTCCAACAGGGGTACTGAAGCTTTCTTT. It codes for CASSHSNRGTEAFF.